This section outlines one T cell receptor (beta chain) sequence together with its context. This sample stems from a study of blood T cell repertoires in COVID-19. Study overall: The analysed material was cDNA or gDNA that came from T cells, B-cell-depleted T cells, or PBMCs.

In the original analysis: Reference gene primer amplification gave nucleated cell count estimates. The assay was immunoSEQ multiplex PCR, and TCRdb's table has in-frame clones only and misses some. D and trimming were read from the DNA, whereas the V and J calls and clone size are those reported in that table. Of about 99,000 clones listed, around nine tenths were seen once; the top ten hold 17%. Germline lookup yields CDR1 SGHVS and CDR2 FNYEAQ. Trimming at V came to 3 bases and at J to 2 bases, leaving 9 bases not matched to a gene. The CDR3 length is 17 residues. Sample: peripheral blood. V usage is TRBV7-6 and J usage is TRBJ2-2; 7 bases agree with TRBD1. The sequence was obtained from an elderly woman in a cohort sampled during active COVID-19. CDR3 region: CASSFSIGTANTGELFF. For the CDR3, the DNA is TGTGCCAGCAGCTTTAGCATAGGGACAGCAAACACCGGGGAGCTGTTTTTT.